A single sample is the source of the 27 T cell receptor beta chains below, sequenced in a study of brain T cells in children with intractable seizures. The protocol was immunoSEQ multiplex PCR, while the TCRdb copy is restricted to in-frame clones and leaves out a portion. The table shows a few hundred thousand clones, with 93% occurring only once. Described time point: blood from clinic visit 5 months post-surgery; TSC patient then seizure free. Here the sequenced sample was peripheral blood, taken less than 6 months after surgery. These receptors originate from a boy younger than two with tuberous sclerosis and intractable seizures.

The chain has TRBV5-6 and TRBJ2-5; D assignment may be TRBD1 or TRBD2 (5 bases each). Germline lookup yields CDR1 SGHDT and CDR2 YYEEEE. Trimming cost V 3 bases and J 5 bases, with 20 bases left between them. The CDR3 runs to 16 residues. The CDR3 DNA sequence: TGTGCCAGCAGCTGGGGGACCCCCCTCTCCGGGGAGACCCAGTACTTC. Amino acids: CASSWGTPLSGETQYF.

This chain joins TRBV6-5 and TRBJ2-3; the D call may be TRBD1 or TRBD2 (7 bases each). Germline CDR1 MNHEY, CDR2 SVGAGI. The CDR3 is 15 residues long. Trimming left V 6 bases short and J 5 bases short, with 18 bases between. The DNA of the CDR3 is TGTGCCAGCAGCTTCCAGGGGGGGCTGGAAGATACGCAGTATTTT. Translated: CASSFQGGLEDTQYF.

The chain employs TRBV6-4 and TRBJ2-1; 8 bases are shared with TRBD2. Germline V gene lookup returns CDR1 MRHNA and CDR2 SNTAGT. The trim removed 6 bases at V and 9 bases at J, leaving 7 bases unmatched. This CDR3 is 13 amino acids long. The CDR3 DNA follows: TGTGCCAGCAGCGAGACTAGCGAGAGTGAGCAGTTCTTC. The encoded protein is CASSETSESEQFF.

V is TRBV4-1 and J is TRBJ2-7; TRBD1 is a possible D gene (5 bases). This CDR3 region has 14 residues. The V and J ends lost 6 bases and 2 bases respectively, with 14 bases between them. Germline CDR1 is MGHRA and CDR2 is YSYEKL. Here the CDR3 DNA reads TGCGCCAGCAGGCCGCAGGGTGACGCCTACGAGCAGTACTTC. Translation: CASRPQGDAYEQYF.

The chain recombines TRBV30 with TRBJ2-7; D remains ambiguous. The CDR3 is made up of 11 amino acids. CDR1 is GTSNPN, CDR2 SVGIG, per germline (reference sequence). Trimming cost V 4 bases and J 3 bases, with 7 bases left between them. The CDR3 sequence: CAWNGGYEQYF. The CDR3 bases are TGTGCCTGGAACGGCGGCTACGAGCAGTACTTC.

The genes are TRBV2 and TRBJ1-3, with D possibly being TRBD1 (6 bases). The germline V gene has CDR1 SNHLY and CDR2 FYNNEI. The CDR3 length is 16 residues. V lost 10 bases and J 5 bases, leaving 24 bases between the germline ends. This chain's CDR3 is CAITGGRDFLRNTIYF. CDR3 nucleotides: TGTGCCATAACTGGGGGCCGCGACTTCCTTAGAAACACCATATATTTT.

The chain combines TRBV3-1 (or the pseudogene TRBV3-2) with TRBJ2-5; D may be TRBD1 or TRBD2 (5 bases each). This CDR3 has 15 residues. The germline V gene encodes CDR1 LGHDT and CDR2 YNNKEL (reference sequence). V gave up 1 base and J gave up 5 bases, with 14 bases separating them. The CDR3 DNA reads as TGTGCCAGCAGCCAAGTCCTGGGGGTAGAGGAGACCCAGTACTTC. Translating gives CASSQVLGVEETQYF.

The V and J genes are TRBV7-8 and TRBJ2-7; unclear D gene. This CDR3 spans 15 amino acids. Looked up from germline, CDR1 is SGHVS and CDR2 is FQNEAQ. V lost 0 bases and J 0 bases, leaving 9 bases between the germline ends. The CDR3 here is CASSLAGWSSYEQYF. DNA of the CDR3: TGTGCCAGCAGCTTAGCGGGGTGGAGCTCCTACGAGCAGTACTTC.

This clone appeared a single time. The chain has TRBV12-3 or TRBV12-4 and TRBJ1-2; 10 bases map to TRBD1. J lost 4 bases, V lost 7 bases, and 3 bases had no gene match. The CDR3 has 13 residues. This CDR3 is CASTRTGGYGYTF. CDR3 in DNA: TGTGCCAGCACCCGGACAGGGGGCTATGGCTACACCTTC.

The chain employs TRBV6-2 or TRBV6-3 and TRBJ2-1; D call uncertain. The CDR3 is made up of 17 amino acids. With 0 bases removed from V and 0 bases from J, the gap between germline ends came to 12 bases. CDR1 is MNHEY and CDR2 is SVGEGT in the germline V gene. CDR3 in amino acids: CASSYSELFSSYNEQFF. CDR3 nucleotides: TGTGCCAGCAGTTACTCAGAGCTCTTTAGCTCCTACAATGAGCAGTTCTTC.

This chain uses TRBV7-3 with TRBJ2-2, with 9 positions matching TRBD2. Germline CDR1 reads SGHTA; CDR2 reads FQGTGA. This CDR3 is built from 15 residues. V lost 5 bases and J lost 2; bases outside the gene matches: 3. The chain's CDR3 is CASSMTSGNTGELFF. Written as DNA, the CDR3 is TGTGCCAGCAGCATGACTAGCGGAAACACCGGGGAGCTGTTTTTT.

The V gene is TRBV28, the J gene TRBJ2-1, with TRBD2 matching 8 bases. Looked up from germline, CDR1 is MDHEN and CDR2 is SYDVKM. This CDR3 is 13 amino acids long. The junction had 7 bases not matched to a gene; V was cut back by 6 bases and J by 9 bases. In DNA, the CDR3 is TGTGCCAGCAGGGGGAGACTAGCGAGTGAGCAGTTCTTC. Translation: CASRGRLASEQFF.

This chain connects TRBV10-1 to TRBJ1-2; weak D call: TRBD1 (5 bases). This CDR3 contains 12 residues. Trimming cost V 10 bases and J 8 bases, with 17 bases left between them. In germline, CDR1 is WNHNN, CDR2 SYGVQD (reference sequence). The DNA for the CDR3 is TGCGCCAAACTTCAGGGCCGTGGGGGCTACACCTTC. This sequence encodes CAKLQGRGGYTF.

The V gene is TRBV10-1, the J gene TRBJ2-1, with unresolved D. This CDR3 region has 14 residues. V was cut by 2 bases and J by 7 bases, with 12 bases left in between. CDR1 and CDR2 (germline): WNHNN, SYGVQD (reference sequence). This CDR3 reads CASSENPAGNEQFF. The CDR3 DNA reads TGCGCCAGCAGTGAGAATCCCGCCGGGAATGAGCAGTTCTTC.

CDR3 bases: TGTGCCAGCACAGGGGGCGCAGAGACCCAGTACTTC. It encodes CASTGGAETQYF. The chain links TRBV25-1 to TRBJ2-5, with 8 bases fitting TRBD1. J gave up 4 bases and V 7 bases, and 2 bases lay outside the gene matches. CDR1 is MGHDK, CDR2 SYGVNS, per germline. The CDR3 extends over 12 amino acids.

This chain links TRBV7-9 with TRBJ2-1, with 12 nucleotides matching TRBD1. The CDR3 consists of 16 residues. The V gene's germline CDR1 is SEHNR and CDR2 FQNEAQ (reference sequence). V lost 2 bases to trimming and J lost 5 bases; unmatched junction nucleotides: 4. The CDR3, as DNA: TGTGCCAGCAGCTTAAGGGGACAGGGGGCCCACAATGAGCAGTTCTTC. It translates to CASSLRGQGAHNEQFF. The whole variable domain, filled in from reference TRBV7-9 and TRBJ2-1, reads DTGVSQNPRHKITKRGQNVTFRCDPISEHNRLYWYRQTLGQGPEFLTYFQNEAQLEKSRLLSDRFSAERPKGSFSTLEIQRTEQGDSAMYLCASSLRGQGAHNEQFFGPGTRLTVL.

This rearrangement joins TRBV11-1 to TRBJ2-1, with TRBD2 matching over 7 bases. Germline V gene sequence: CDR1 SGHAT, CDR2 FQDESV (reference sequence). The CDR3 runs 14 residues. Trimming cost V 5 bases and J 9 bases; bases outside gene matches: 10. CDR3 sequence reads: CASSAREWAIEQFF. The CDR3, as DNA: TGTGCCAGCAGCGCGCGGGAGTGGGCAATTGAGCAGTTCTTC. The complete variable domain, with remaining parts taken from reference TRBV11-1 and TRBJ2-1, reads EAEVAQSPRYKITEKSQAVAFWCDPISGHATLYWYRQILGQGPELLVQFQDESVVDDSQLPKDRFSAERLKGVDSTLKIQPAELGDSAMYLCASSAREWAIEQFFGPGTRLTVL.

The CDR3 nucleotides read TGCAGTGCTAGTCCCCCAGGGGAGTCGCGGGTTTTTACCTACGAGCAGTACTTC. It translates to CSASPPGESRVFTYEQYF. The gene calls are TRBV20-1 and TRBJ2-7; D possibly corresponds to TRBD1 (6 bases). Per germline, CDR1 DFQATT and CDR2 SNEGSKA (reference sequence). The CDR3 sequence is 18 residues long. V was shortened by 3 bases and J by 2 bases, with 26 bases between the two germline ends.

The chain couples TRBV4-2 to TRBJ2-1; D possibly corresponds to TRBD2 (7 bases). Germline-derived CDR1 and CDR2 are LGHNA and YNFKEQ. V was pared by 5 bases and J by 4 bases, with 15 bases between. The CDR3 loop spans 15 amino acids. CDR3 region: CASSVGGGPYNEQFF. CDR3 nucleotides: TGTGCCAGCAGCGTAGGGGGAGGGCCGTACAATGAGCAGTTCTTC.

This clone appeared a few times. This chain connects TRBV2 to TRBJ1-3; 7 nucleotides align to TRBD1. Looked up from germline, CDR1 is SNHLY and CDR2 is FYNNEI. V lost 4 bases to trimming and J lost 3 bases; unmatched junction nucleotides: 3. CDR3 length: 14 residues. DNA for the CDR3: TGTGCCAGCAGTGGGAACAGGGGTGGAAACACCATATATTTT. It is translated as CASSGNRGGNTIYF.

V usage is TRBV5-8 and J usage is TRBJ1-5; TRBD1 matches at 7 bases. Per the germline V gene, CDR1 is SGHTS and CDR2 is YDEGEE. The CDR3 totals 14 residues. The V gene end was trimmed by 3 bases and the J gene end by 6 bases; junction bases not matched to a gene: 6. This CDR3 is CASSSEGAVQPQHF. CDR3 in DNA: TGTGCCAGCAGCTCGGAGGGGGCGGTTCAGCCCCAGCATTTT.

The CDR3: CASSLEILDSPLHF. CDR3 DNA: TGCGCCAGCAGCTTGGAAATCCTCGATTCACCCCTCCACTTT. V gene TRBV5-1 combines with J gene TRBJ1-6; D is unresolved. Trimming stripped 0 bases from V and 8 bases from J, with 9 bases between. CDR3 length equals 14 residues. Germline V gene data show CDR1 as SGHRS and CDR2 as YFSETQ.

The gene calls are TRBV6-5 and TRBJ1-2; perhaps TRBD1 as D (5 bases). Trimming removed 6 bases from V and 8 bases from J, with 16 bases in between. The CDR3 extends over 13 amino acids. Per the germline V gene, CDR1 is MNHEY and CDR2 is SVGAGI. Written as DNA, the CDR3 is TGTGCCAGCAGCCGAACTTCAGGGTGGGGCTACACCTTC. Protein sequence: CASSRTSGWGYTF.

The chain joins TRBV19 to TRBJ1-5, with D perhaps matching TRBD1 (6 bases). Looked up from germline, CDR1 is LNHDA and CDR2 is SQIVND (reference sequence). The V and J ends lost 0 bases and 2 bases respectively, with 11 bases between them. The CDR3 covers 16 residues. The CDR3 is CASSIDRGGGNQPQHF. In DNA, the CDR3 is TGTGCCAGTAGTATAGATCGAGGGGGAGGCAATCAGCCCCAGCATTTT.

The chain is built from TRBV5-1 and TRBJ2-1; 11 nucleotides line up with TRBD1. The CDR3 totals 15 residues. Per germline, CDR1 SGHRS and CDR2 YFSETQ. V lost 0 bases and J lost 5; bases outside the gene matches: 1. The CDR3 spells CASSLGDRGDNEQFF. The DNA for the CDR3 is TGCGCCAGCAGCTTGGGGGACAGGGGGGACAATGAGCAGTTCTTC.

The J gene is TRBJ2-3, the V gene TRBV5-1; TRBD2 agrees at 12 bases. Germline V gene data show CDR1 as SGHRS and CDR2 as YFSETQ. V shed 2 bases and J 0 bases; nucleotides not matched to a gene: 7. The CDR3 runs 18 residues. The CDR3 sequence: CASSLWTSGDLSTDTQYF. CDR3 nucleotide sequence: TGCGCCAGCAGCTTATGGACTAGCGGGGACCTTAGCACAGATACGCAGTATTTT.

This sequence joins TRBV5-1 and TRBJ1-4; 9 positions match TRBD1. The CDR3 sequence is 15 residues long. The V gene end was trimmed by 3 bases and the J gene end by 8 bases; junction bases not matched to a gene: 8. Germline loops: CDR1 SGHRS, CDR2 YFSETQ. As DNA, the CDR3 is TGCGCCAGCAGCTCAACAGGGGGCGGGAGAGAAAAACTGTTTTTT. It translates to CASSSTGGGREKLFF.